The 18 T cell receptor beta chains below all came from one sample that was sequenced in a study of OX40 agonist ivuxolimab in advanced cancers. Assay used: immunoSEQ multiplex PCR; TCRdb lists only in-frame clones, some missing. The sample holds around 74,000 clones, around 90% seen once. The specimen comprised CD4+ or CD8+ T cells sorted from blood, sampled in a trial of the OX40 agonist ivuxolimab. The receptors shown here come from an adult with an advanced solid tumor such as melanoma, head and neck, liver or kidney cancer.

This rearrangement joins TRBV4-1 to TRBJ2-7; TRBD2 agrees at 10 bases. The CDR3 has 16 residues. Germline-derived CDR1 and CDR2 are MGHRA and YSYEKL. The V segment lost 3 bases and the J segment 5 bases; nucleotides outside the gene matches: 10. The CDR3 DNA follows: TGCGCCAGCAGCCAGGTAGAGCGGGGGGGCCCCCACGAGCAGTACTTC. This encodes CASSQVERGGPHEQYF.

The chain couples TRBV9 to TRBJ2-2, with 11 bases identical to TRBD2. The CDR3 totals 16 residues. From germline, CDR1 is SGDLS and CDR2 YYNGEE. J lost 7 bases, V lost 0 bases, and 5 bases had no gene match. The CDR3 reads CASSVVAGGYRGELFF. In DNA form, the CDR3 reads TGTGCCAGCAGCGTAGTAGCGGGGGGGTACCGCGGGGAGCTGTTTTTT.

The V gene is TRBV27, the J gene TRBJ2-7; perhaps TRBD1 as D (6 bases). The ends were cut back, 10 bases at V and 5 bases at J, with 21 bases in the middle. Germline V gene sequence: CDR1 MNHEY, CDR2 SMNVEV (reference sequence). The CDR3 length is 14 residues. The CDR3 reads CATANQGKFHEQYF. The CDR3 DNA follows: TGTGCCACCGCCAACCAGGGGAAATTCCACGAGCAGTACTTC.

The chain couples TRBV5-6 to TRBJ1-5, with 10 bases identical to TRBD1. Per the germline V gene, CDR1 is SGHDT and CDR2 is YYEEEE. Trimming took 5 bases from V and 5 from J; bases not matched to a gene: 7. The length of the CDR3 is 15 residues. The CDR3 DNA reads as TGTGCCAGCAGTTACGGGACAGGGGTACATCAGCCCCAGCATTTT. As protein: CASSYGTGVHQPQHF.

The gene calls are TRBV13 and TRBJ2-1; unclear D gene. Germline V gene data show CDR1 as PRHDT and CDR2 as FYEKMQ (reference sequence). This CDR3 spans 14 amino acids. V lost 4 bases to trimming and J lost 5 bases, with 12 bases between them. The chain's CDR3 is CASSSTEVHNEQFF. The DNA of the CDR3 is TGTGCCAGCAGCTCCACCGAAGTCCACAATGAGCAGTTCTTC.

J is TRBJ2-7 and V is TRBV18; D gene ambiguous. Germline CDR1 and CDR2: KGHSH and LQKENI. V was trimmed by 2 bases and J by 7 bases, leaving 24 bases between them. This CDR3 has 17 amino acids. The CDR3 here is CASSPMDQARPSGEQYF. In DNA, the CDR3 is TGTGCCAGCTCACCAATGGATCAGGCGCGCCCGTCTGGAGAGCAGTACTTC.

The CDR3 spells CASSGTGAWAGELFF. CDR3 coding DNA: TGTGCCAGCAGCGGGACAGGGGCCTGGGCCGGGGAGCTGTTTTTT. The chain joins TRBV5-6 to TRBJ2-2, with 10 bases identical to TRBD1. Germline V gene data show CDR1 as SGHDT and CDR2 as YYEEEE. The length of the CDR3 is 15 residues. V lost 4 bases, J lost 6 bases, and 6 bases stayed unmatched.

The chain links TRBV9 to TRBJ2-5; 13 bases are a match to TRBD2. The CDR3 is made up of 15 amino acids. Germline CDR1 SGDLS, CDR2 YYNGEE. The V and J ends lost 3 bases and 4 bases, in that order; junction bases with no gene match: 3. In DNA form, the CDR3 reads TGTGCCAGCAGCGAACTAGCGGGGGGGCGAGAGACCCAGTACTTC. It yields the protein CASSELAGGRETQYF.

This chain uses TRBV6-1 with TRBJ2-3, with 8 bases matching TRBD2. The CDR3 spans 16 residues. CDR1 and CDR2 from the germline V gene are MNHNS and SASEGT. Trimming removed 3 bases from V and 3 bases from J; junction bases left unmatched: 8. The CDR3 sequence is CASSEAASGPTDTQYF. In nucleotides, the CDR3 is TGTGCCAGCAGTGAGGCGGCTAGCGGGCCGACAGATACGCAGTATTTT.

CDR3 loop: CASSLALKTGAFF. The CDR3 DNA follows: TGTGCCAGCAGCTTGGCCCTTAAGACAGGGGCTTTCTTT. The V gene is TRBV5-5, the J gene TRBJ1-1, with TRBD1 matching 7 bases. Germline values: CDR1 SGHKS, CDR2 YYEKEE (reference sequence). The CDR3 length is 13 residues. J gave up 11 bases and V 0 bases, and 7 bases lay outside the gene matches.

The rearrangement joins TRBV2 to TRBJ1-1, with 8 bases matching TRBD1. Germline-derived CDR1 and CDR2 are SNHLY and FYNNEI. The CDR3 runs 13 residues. With V trimmed by 6 bases and J by 4 bases, 4 bases remained unmatched. CDR3 DNA sequence: TGTGCCAGCAGCGCAGGGGGCGGCACTGAAGCTTTCTTT. Its translation is CASSAGGGTEAFF.

The chain recombines TRBV27 with TRBJ1-2; D call uncertain. Germline CDR1 is MNHEY and CDR2 is SMNVEV (reference sequence). CDR3 length: 14 amino acids. Trimming took 0 bases from V and 4 from J, leaving 9 bases between them. The CDR3 spells CASSLSDPSYGYTF. DNA of the CDR3: TGTGCCAGCAGTTTATCAGATCCGAGCTATGGCTACACCTTC.

The J gene is TRBJ2-1, the V gene TRBV6-5, with D perhaps matching TRBD2 (5 bases). Trimming cost V 6 bases and J 8 bases, with 14 bases left between them. The CDR3 is made up of 13 amino acids. CDR1 and CDR2 (germline): MNHEY, SVGAGI. In DNA form, the CDR3 reads TGTGCCAGCAGCTCCGATTGGCGGGATGAGCAGTTCTTC. Protein sequence: CASSSDWRDEQFF.

The chain couples TRBV5-4 to TRBJ2-5; possible D gene TRBD1, 5 bases. Germline assignment: CDR1 SGHNT and CDR2 YYREEE (reference sequence). The CDR3 covers 14 residues. Trimming stripped 4 bases from V and 1 base from J, with 11 bases between. The CDR3 here is CASSPDSIQETQYF. CDR3 DNA: TGTGCCAGCAGCCCTGACAGTATCCAAGAGACCCAGTACTTC.

The chain has TRBV7-6 and TRBJ2-2, with D possibly being TRBD1 (5 bases). The CDR3 covers 15 residues. The germline V gene encodes CDR1 SGHVS and CDR2 FNYEAQ. V gave up 5 bases and J gave up 0 bases, with 10 bases separating them. The CDR3 region has the DNA TGTGCCAGCAGCATGACAGATCCGAACACCGGGGAGCTGTTTTTT. Protein sequence: CASSMTDPNTGELFF. Full variable domain (remainder filled in from reference TRBV7-6 and TRBJ2-2): GAGVSQSPRYKVTKRGQDVALRCDPISGHVSLYWYRQALGQGPEFLTYFNYEAQQDKSGLPNDRFSAERPEGSISTLTIQRTEQRDSAMYRCASSMTDPNTGELFFGEGSRLTVL.

This clone is a singleton in its sample. The identical CDR3 is also encoded by other nucleotide sequences in the sample. The V gene is TRBV9, the J gene TRBJ2-2, with D unclear. This CDR3 region has 13 residues. Germline assignment: CDR1 SGDLS and CDR2 YYNGEE. V was clipped by 0 bases and J by 1 base, with 1 base between them. The CDR3 spells CASSVGNTGELFF. CDR3 bases: TGTGCCAGCAGCGTAGGGAACACCGGGGAGCTGTTTTTT.

The V and J genes are TRBV4-1 and TRBJ1-1, with a tentative D call TRBD1 (6 bases). Trimming removed 4 bases at V and 10 bases at J, with 19 bases between. Germline V lookup: CDR1 MGHRA, CDR2 YSYEKL. The CDR3 covers 14 residues. The DNA for the CDR3 is TGCGCCAGCAGCCCAGCTGGGGGCGCGGTCGCAGCTTTCTTT. It specifies CASSPAGGAVAAFF.

The rearrangement uses TRBV19 and TRBJ1-3, with D possibly matching TRBD1 (6 bases). The V end lost 7 bases, the J end lost 6 bases, and 22 bases lay between the germline ends. The CDR3 runs 16 residues. Per the germline V gene, CDR1 is LNHDA and CDR2 is SQIVND (reference sequence). As DNA, the CDR3 is TGTGCCAGTACTCCGAGGGGGGACACCTCTCCAAACACCATATATTTT. It specifies CASTPRGDTSPNTIYF.